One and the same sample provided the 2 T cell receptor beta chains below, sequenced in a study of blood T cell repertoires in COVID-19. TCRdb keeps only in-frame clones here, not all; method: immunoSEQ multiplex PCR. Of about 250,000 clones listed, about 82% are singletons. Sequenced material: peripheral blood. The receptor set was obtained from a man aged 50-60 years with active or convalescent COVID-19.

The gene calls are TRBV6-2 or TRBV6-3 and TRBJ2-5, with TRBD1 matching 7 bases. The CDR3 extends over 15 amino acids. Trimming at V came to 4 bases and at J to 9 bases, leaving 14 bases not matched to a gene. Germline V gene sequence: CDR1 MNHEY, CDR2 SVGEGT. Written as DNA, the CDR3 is TGTGCCAGCAGTTCGCACGGGGACAGTATTCGCGCCCAGTACTTC. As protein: CASSSHGDSIRAQYF.

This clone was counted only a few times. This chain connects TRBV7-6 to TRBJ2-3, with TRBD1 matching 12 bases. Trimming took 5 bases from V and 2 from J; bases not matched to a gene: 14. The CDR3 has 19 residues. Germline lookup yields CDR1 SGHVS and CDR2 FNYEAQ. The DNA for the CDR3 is TGTGCCAGCAGCCAGGGGACAGGGGGCAAGATATTGGCCACAGATACGCAGTATTTT. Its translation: CASSQGTGGKILATDTQYF.